This T cell receptor beta chain was captured in a study of blood T cell repertoires in COVID-19. Across the whole study: From the United States, Italy and Spain came samples of acute and convalescent COVID-19. PBMCs, B-cell-depleted T cells, or T cells were the source of the cDNA or gDNA that made up the material.

Original methodology: Amplification from reference gene primers served as the basis for estimated nucleated cell counts. Produced via immunoSEQ multiplex PCR; TCRdb's table is partial and in-frame only. V and J calls and clone size are copied from that table; D and trimming were computed from the DNA. The sample has over 100,000 clones, 85% seen once. In germline, CDR1 is SGHAT, CDR2 FQDESV (reference sequence). The CDR3 totals 16 residues. With 7 bases clipped from V and 5 bases from J, the junction kept 10 bases outside the gene matches. V and J are TRBV11-1 and TRBJ2-1; 11 bases line up with TRBD2. The specimen sequenced was peripheral blood. The TCR originated in a man aged 80 or over with acute or convalescent COVID-19. DNA of the CDR3: TGTGCCAGCACGATCGACCTAGCGGGAGGCGACAATGAGCAGTTCTTC. It yields the protein CASTIDLAGGDNEQFF.